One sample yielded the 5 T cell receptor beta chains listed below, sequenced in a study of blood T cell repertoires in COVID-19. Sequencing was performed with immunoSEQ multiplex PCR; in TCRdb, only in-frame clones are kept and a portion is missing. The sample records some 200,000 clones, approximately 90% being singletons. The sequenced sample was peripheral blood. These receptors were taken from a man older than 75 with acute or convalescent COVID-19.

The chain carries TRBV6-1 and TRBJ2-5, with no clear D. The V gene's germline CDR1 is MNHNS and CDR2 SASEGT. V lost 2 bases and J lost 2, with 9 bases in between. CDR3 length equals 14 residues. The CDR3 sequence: CASSERVGQETQYF. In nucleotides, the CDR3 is TGTGCCAGCAGTGAACGGGTCGGGCAAGAGACCCAGTACTTC.

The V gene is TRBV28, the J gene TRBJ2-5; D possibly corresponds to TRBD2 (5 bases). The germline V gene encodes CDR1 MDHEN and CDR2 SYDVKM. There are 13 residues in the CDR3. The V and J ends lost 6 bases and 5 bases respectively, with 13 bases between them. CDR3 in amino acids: CASSTRGKETQYF. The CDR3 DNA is TGTGCCAGCAGCACCAGAGGGAAGGAGACCCAGTACTTC.

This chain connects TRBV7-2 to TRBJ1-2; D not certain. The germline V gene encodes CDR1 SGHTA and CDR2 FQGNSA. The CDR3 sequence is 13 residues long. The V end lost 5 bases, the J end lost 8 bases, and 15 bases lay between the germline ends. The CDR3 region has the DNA TGTGCCAGCAGCCCAGTAAGAGGTGGGGGCTACACCTTC. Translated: CASSPVRGGGYTF.

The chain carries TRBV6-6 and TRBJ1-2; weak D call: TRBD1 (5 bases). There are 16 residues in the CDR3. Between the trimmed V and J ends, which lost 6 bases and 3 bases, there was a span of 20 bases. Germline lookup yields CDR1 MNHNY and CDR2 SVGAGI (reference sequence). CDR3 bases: TGTGCCAGCAGCTCCTCCGTTCTCCAAGGGGACTATGGCTACACCTTC. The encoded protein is CASSSSVLQGDYGYTF.

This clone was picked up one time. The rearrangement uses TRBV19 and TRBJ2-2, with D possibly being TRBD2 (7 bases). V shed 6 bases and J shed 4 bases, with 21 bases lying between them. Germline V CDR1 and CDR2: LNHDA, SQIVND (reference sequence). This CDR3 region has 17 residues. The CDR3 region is CASRSGATGGGTGELFF. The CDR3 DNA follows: TGTGCCAGTAGATCGGGGGCGACGGGAGGCGGCACCGGGGAGCTGTTTTTT.